The clone carrying this T cell receptor (beta chain) was observed a single time. This sample is drawn from a study of OX40 agonist ivuxolimab in advanced cancers. Study as a whole: Among those treated, three patients had partial responses, one with hepatocellular carcinoma and two with cutaneous melanoma.

The table came from immunoSEQ multiplex PCR; TCRdb's copy has only in-frame clones and leaves some out. The table records some 54,000 clones, around three quarters of them present only once. Autoimmune disease history or systemic immunosuppression led to patients being barred. Baseline was the first blood sampling point, followed by cycle 4 day 1 and cycle 7 day 1. This CDR3 has 14 residues. Germline CDR1 reads SNHLY; CDR2 reads FYNNEI. The V call is TRBV2, the J call TRBJ2-5; 13 bases match TRBD2. Near its end, the DNA agrees better with TRBJ2-7, so the J call may be wrong. The TCR comes from an adult with an advanced solid tumor such as melanoma, head and neck, liver or kidney cancer. The sample here was CD4+ or CD8+ T cells sorted from blood, taken in a trial of the OX40 agonist ivuxolimab. The chain's CDR3 is CASTGLAGDGEQYF. The CDR3 DNA follows: TGTGCCAGCACCGGACTAGCGGGAGATGGCGAGCAGTACTTC.